A single sample gave rise to the 13 T cell receptor beta chains below, sequenced in a study of cytomegalovirus exposure and HLA in healthy donors. The primer mix had 60 Vbeta and 13 Jbeta primers. Repertoires were generated with immunoSEQ multiplex PCR, while TCRdb's copy carries only in-frame clones and drops some. Altogether 65,000 to 75,000 clones are present, approximately 70% being singletons, with the ten largest covering about a sixth. Source material: PBMCs. These receptors came from a middle-aged man in good health and CMV-seropositive.

J is TRBJ1-4 and V is TRBV25-1; the D is unclear. The V gene's germline CDR1 is MGHDK and CDR2 SYGVNS. This CDR3 contains 15 residues. V dropped 6 bases and J dropped 4 bases, with 15 bases sitting between them. This chain's CDR3 is CASRKTGGYNEKLFF. DNA of the CDR3: TGTGCCAGCAGGAAAACGGGCGGGTATAATGAAAAACTGTTTTTT.

This clone was found once. The V and J genes are TRBV27 and TRBJ2-3, with D possibly TRBD2 on 6 matching bases. The V end lost 3 bases, the J end lost 3 bases, and 10 bases lay between the germline ends. The germline CDR1 and CDR2 sequences are MNHEY and SMNVEV (reference sequence). This CDR3 comprises 14 residues. CDR3 sequence: CASSFGLATDTQYF. The DNA of the CDR3 is TGTGCCAGCAGTTTTGGCCTAGCGACAGATACGCAGTATTTT.

The chain is built from TRBV9 and TRBJ2-3, with TRBD2 as a possible D gene (6 bases). The CDR3 is made up of 14 amino acids. V dropped 2 bases and J dropped 3 bases, with 10 bases sitting between them. CDR1 is SGDLS, CDR2 YYNGEE, per germline. The CDR3 DNA reads as TGTGCCAGCAGCGTTGGGACTGAAACAGATACGCAGTATTTT. Amino acid sequence: CASSVGTETDTQYF.

This clone was seen only a few times. The rearrangement links TRBV2 to TRBJ2-5; D uncertain. Germline CDR1 reads SNHLY; CDR2 reads FYNNEI. This CDR3 region has 15 residues. Trimming left V 7 bases short and J 2 bases short, with 17 bases between. The CDR3 DNA follows: TGTGCCAGCACCCATACCAGGTCAGGTCAAGAGACCCAGTACTTC. As protein: CASTHTRSGQETQYF.

The rearrangement uses TRBV5-6 and TRBJ1-5; TRBD1 matches 7 bases. This CDR3 contains 16 residues. With 5 bases clipped from V and 2 bases from J, the junction kept 10 bases outside the gene matches. Per the germline V gene, CDR1 is SGHDT and CDR2 is YYEEEE. CDR3 sequence reads: CASSVVGQTGNQPQHF. DNA of the CDR3: TGTGCCAGCAGTGTGGTGGGACAGACTGGCAATCAGCCCCAGCATTTT.

V gene TRBV5-1 combines with J gene TRBJ2-7, with a tentative D call TRBD1 (5 bases). The CDR3 is 14 amino acids. V was shortened by 5 bases and J by 0 bases, with 12 bases between the two germline ends. From germline, CDR1 is SGHRS and CDR2 YFSETQ. For the CDR3, the DNA is TGCGCCAGCAGTGAAAGGACACACTCCTACGAGCAGTACTTC. It specifies CASSERTHSYEQYF.

The chain joins TRBV6-1 to TRBJ2-1; D is possibly TRBD1 (6 bases). The CDR3 runs 15 residues. Germline CDR1 MNHNS, CDR2 SASEGT. V lost 4 bases and J lost 2, with 12 bases in between. CDR3 residues: CASSGWTDAYNEQFF. CDR3 nucleotides: TGTGCCAGCAGTGGTTGGACAGACGCCTACAATGAGCAGTTCTTC.

The chain employs TRBV10-1 and TRBJ2-1, with 9 bases lining up with TRBD2. V shed 2 bases, J shed 2 bases, and the junction held 4 bases outside the gene matches. The germline CDR1 and CDR2 sequences are WNHNN and SYGVQD (reference sequence). This CDR3 region has 16 residues. CDR3 coding DNA: TGCGCCAGCAGTGAGCGCGGGAGGGTAACCTACAATGAGCAGTTCTTC. Protein: CASSERGRVTYNEQFF.

The chain couples TRBV5-4 to TRBJ2-7; D perhaps matches TRBD1 (5 bases). The CDR3 runs 12 residues. V gave up 3 bases and J gave up 7 bases, with 11 bases separating them. Per the germline V gene, CDR1 is SGHNT and CDR2 is YYREEE (reference sequence). CDR3 in DNA: TGTGCCAGCAGCTCGGACATGGGAGAGCAGTACTTC. It encodes CASSSDMGEQYF.

The chain combines TRBV6-5 with TRBJ2-7; D is possibly TRBD1 (5 bases). CDR1 and CDR2 (germline): MNHEY, SVGAGI. Deletions cut 5 bases from V and 4 bases from J, with 15 bases between. CDR3 length equals 14 residues. CDR3 sequence: CASSDNWGRYEQYF. The CDR3 bases are TGTGCCAGCAGTGACAATTGGGGCCGTTACGAGCAGTACTTC.

The J gene is TRBJ1-2, the V gene TRBV5-5; 7 bases line up with TRBD1. Germline-derived CDR1 and CDR2 are SGHKS and YYEKEE (reference sequence). After removal of 4 bases from V and 4 bases from J, the junction contained 4 bases not matched to a gene. The CDR3 is 13 residues long. The CDR3 bases are TGTGCCAGCAGCACACAGGGGATCTATGGCTACACCTTC. Its translation is CASSTQGIYGYTF.

This sequence joins TRBV25-1 and TRBJ1-3; D might be TRBD1 (5 bases). The germline V gene has CDR1 MGHDK and CDR2 SYGVNS. With 0 bases removed from V and 1 base from J, the gap between germline ends came to 10 bases. This CDR3 is 16 amino acids long. As DNA, the CDR3 is TGTGCCAGCAGTGAATATGCAGGGCCATCTGGAAACACCATATATTTT. The encoded protein is CASSEYAGPSGNTIYF. Based on the CDR3 plus reference TRBV25-1 and TRBJ1-3, the full variable domain is EADIYQTPRYLVIGTGKKITLECSQTMGHDKMYWYQQDPGMELHLIHYSYGVNSTEKGDLSSESTVSRIRTEHFPLTLESARPSHTSQYLCASSEYAGPSGNTIYFGEGSWLTVV.

This clone showed up just a few times. V gene TRBV7-9 combines with J gene TRBJ1-2; TRBD1 might be the D (6 bases). CDR1 SEHNR and CDR2 FQNEAQ come from the germline V gene (reference sequence). The CDR3 is 12 amino acids. The V end lost 5 bases, the J end lost 4 bases, and 8 bases lay between the germline ends. CDR3 residues: CASSPRGYGYTF. Written as DNA, the CDR3 is TGTGCCAGCAGCCCCAGGGGCTATGGCTACACCTTC.